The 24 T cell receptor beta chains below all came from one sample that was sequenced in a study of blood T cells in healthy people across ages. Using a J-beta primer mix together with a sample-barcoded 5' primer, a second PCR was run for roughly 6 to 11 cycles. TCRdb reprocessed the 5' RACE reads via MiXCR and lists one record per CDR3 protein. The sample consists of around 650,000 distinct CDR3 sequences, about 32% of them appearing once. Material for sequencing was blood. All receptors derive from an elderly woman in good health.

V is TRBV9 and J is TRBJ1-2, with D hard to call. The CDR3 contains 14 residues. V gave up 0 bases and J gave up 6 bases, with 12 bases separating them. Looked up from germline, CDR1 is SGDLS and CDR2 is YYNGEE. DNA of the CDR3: TGTGCCAGCAGCGTAGTGGCAGACGGGGATGGCTACACCTTC. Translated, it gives CASSVVADGDGYTF.

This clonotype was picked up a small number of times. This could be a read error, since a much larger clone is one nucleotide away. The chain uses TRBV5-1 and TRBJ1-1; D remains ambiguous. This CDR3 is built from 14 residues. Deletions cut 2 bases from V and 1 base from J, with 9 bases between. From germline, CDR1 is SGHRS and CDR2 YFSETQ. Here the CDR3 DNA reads TGCGCCAGCAGCTTTGGGATAGGGAACACTGAAGCTTTCTTT. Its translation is CASSFGIGNTEAFF.

The CDR3 coding sequence is TGCGCCAGCAGCCCTTCTGGTGGGGGGGCTGGAGAGACCCAGTACTTC. Protein product: CASSPSGGGAGETQYF. The chain joins TRBV5-1 to TRBJ2-7; D perhaps matches TRBD2 (7 bases). The J call is in doubt because the DNA end fits TRBJ2-5 better. CDR1 is SGHRS and CDR2 is YFSETQ in the germline V gene. CDR3 length equals 16 residues.

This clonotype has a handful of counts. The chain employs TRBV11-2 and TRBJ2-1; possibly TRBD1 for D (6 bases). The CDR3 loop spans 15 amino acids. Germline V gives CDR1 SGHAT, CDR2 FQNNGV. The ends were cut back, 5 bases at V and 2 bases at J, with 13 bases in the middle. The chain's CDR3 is CASSVTGLAYNEQFF. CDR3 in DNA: TGTGCCAGCAGCGTCACAGGGCTTGCCTACAATGAGCAGTTCTTC.

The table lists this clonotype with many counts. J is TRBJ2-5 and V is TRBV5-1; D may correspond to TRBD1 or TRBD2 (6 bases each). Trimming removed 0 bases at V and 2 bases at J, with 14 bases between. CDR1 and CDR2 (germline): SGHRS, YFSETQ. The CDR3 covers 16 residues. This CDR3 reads CASSLARGAVQETQYF. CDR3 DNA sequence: TGCGCCAGCAGCTTGGCGAGGGGGGCCGTACAAGAGACCCAGTACTTC.

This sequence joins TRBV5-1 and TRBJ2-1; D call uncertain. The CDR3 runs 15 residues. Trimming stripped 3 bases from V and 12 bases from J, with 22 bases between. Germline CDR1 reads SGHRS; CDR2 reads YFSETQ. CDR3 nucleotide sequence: TGCGCCAGCAGCTCGACCTTTTTGGACGCGGATCGGCAGTTCTTC. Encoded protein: CASSSTFLDADRQFF.

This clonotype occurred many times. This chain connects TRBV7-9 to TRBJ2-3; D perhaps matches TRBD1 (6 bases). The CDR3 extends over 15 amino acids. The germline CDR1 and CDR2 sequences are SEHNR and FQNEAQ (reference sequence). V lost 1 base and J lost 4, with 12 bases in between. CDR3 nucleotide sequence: TGTGCCAGCAGCTTAGTACAGGGATTTTCAGATACGCAGTATTTT. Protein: CASSLVQGFSDTQYF.

The CDR3: CASSQDPSGNIQYF. Here the CDR3 DNA reads TGTGCCAGCAGCCAGGATCCCTCGGGGAACATTCAGTACTTC. V is TRBV4-2 and J is TRBJ2-4, with a tentative D call TRBD2 (5 bases). V was pared by 3 bases and J by 7 bases, with 13 bases between. The CDR3 runs 14 residues. Per germline, CDR1 LGHNA and CDR2 YNFKEQ.

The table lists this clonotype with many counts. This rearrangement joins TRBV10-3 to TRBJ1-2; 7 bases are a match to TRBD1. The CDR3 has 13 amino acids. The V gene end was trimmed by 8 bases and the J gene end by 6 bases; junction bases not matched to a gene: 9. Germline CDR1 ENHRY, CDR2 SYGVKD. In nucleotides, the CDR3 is TGTGCCATCCGACAGGGCCCAAGGGATGGCTACACCTTC. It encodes CAIRQGPRDGYTF.

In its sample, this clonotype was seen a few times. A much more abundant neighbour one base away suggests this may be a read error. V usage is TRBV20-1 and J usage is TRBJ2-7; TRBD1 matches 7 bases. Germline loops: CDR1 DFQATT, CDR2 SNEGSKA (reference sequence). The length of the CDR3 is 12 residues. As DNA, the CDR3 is TGCAGGGCTGTGACAGGGAGATACGAGCAGTACTTC. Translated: CRAVTGRYEQYF.

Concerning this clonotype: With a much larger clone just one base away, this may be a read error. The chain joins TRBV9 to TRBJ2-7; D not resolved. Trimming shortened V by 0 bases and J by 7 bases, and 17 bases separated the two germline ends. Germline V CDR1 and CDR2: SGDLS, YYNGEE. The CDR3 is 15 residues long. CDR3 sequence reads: CASSVATRLHNEQYF. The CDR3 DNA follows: TGTGCCAGCAGCGTAGCTACTCGGCTTCATAATGAGCAGTACTTC.

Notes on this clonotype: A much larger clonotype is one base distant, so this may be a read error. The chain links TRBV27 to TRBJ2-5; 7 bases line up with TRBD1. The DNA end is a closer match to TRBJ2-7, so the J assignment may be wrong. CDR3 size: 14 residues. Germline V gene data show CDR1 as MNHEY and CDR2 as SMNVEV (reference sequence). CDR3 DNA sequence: TGTGCCAGCAGCTCGGGACAGACCTTCTACGAGCAGTACTTC. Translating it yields CASSSGQTFYEQYF.

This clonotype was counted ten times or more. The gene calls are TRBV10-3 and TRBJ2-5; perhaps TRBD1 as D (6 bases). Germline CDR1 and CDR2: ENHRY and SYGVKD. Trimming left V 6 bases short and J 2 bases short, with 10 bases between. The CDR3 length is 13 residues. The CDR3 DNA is TGTGCCATCAGCTACAGGGATCAAGAGACCCAGTACTTC. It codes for CAISYRDQETQYF.

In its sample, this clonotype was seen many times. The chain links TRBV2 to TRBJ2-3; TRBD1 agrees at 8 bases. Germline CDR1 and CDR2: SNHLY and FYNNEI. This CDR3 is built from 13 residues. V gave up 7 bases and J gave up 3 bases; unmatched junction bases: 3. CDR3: CASNDRGTDTQYF. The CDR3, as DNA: TGTGCCAGCAACGACAGGGGAACAGATACGCAGTATTTT. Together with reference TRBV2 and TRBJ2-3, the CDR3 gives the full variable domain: EPEVTQTPSHQVTQMGQEVILRCVPISNHLYFYWYRQILGQKVEFLVSFYNNEISEKSEIFDDQFSVERPDGSNFTLKIRSTKLEDSAMYFCASNDRGTDTQYFGPGTRLTVL.

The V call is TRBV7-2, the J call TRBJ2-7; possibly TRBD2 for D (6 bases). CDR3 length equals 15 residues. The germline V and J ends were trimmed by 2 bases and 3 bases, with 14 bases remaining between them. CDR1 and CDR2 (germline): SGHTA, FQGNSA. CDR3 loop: CASSLSTGVNYEQYF. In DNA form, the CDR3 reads TGTGCCAGCAGCTTATCAACGGGAGTCAACTACGAGCAGTACTTC. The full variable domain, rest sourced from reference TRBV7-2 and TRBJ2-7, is GAGVSQSPSNKVTEKGKDVELRCDPISGHTALYWYRQSLGQGLEFLIYFQGNSAPDKSGLPSDRFSAERTGGSVSTLTIQRTQQEDSAVYLCASSLSTGVNYEQYFGPGTRLTVT.

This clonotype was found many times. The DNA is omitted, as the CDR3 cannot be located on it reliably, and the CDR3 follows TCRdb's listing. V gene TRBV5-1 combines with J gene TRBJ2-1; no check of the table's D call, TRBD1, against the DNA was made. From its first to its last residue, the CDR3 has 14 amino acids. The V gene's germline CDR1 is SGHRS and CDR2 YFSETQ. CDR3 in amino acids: CASSLVGQGNSPFF.

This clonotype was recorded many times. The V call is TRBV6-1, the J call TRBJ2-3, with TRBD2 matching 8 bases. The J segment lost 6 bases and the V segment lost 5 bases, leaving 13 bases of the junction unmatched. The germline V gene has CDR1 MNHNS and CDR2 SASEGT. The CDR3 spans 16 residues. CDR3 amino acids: CASSPVSGGRLDTQYF. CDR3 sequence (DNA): TGTGCCAGCAGTCCTGTCAGCGGGGGACGGCTTGATACGCAGTATTTT.

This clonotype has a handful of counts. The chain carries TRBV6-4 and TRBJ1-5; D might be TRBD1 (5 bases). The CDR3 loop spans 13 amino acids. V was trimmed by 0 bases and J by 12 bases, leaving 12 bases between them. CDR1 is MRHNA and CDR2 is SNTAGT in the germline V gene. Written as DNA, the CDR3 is TGTGCCAGCAGTGACTCAGGGCAGGGCCGCCAGCATTTT. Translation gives CASSDSGQGRQHF.

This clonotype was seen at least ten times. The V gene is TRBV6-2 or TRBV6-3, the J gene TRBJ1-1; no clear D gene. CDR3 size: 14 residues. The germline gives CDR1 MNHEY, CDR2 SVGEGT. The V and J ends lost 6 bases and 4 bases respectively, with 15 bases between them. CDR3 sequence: CASSLSRLGTEAFF. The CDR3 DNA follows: TGTGCCAGCAGCCTCTCCCGTCTCGGCACTGAAGCTTTCTTT.

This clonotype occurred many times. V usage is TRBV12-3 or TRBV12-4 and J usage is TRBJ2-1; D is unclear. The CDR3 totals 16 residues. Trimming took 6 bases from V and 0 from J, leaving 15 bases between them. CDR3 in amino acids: CASRRNSLSSYNEQFF. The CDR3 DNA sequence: TGTGCCAGCAGACGTAACAGTCTGAGCTCCTACAATGAGCAGTTCTTC.

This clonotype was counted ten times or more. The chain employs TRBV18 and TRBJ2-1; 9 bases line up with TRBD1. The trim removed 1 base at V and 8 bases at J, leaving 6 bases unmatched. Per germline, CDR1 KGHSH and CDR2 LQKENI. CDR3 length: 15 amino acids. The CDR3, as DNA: TGTGCCAGCTCACCACAAAGGACAGGGGAAGATGAGCAGTTCTTC. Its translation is CASSPQRTGEDEQFF.

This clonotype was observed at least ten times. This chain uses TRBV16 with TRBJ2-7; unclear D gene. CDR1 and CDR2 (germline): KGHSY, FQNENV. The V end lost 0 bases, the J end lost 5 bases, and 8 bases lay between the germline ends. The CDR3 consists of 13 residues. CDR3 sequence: CASSQSRQDEQYF. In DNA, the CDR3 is TGTGCCAGCAGCCAATCCAGACAAGACGAGCAGTACTTC.

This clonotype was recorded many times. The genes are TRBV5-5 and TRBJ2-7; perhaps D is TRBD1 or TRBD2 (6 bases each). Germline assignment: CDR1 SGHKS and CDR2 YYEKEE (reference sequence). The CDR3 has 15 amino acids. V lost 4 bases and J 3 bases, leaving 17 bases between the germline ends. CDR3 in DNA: TGTGCCAGCAGCCCGGAGGGGGGCGGTCGCTACGAGCAGTACTTC. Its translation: CASSPEGGGRYEQYF.

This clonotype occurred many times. CDR3 sequence: CASSVAGGVLQETQYF. The CDR3 DNA sequence: TGTGCCAGCAGTGTAGCGGGGGGGGTTCTACAAGAGACCCAGTACTTC. The gene calls are TRBV6-2 or TRBV6-3 and TRBJ2-5; 11 bases line up with TRBD2. The CDR3 runs 16 residues. The V and J ends lost 5 bases and 2 bases, in that order; junction bases with no gene match: 7. CDR1 is MNHEY and CDR2 is SVGEGT in the germline V gene.